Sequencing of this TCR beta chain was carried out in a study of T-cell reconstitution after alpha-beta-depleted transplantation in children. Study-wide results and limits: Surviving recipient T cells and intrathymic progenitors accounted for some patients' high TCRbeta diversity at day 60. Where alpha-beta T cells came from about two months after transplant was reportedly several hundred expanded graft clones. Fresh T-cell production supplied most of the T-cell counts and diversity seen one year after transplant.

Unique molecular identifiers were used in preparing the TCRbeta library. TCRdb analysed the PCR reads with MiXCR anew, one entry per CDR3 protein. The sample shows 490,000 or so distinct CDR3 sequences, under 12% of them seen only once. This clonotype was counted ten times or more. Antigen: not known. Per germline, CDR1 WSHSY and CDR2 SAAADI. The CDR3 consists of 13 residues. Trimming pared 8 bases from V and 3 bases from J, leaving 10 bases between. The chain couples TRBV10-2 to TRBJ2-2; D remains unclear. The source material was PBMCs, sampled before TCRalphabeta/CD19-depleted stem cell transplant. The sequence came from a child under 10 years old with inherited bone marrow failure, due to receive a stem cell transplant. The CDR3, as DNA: TGCGCCAGCGGCTACCCTTACACCGGGGAGCTGTTTTTT. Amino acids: CASGYPYTGELFF.